These T cell receptor beta chains were read from a single sample in a study of cytomegalovirus exposure and HLA in healthy donors. TCRdb's table, derived via immunoSEQ multiplex PCR, lists solely in-frame clones and lacks some. The table includes about 120,000 clones, about 85% detected once. Source material: PBMCs. These receptors were obtained from a man between 18 and 29 years old in good health and CMV-seropositive. Each CDR3 is given with its conserved first and last residue. The D gene is left open where the match is weak. For some rows the clone size is stated as once, few or many, or as a class when expanded; others skip it.

clone size | CDR3 length | J gene | V gene | D gene | CDR3 protein | CDR3 DNA
NA | 16 | TRBJ2-2 | TRBV6-6 | TRBD1 | CASSTRQGVDGGELFF | TGTGCCAGCAGTACCCGACAGGGGGTCGATGGCGGGGAGCTGTTTTTT
NA | 17 | TRBJ2-1 | TRBV7-2 | TRBD2 | CASSRLAGDFLHNEQFF | TGTGCCAGCAGCCGACTAGCGGGGGATTTCCTACACAATGAGCAGTTCTTC
NA | 15 | TRBJ2-7 | TRBV19 | TRBD1 | CASSTAGTGPYEQYF | TGTGCCAGTAGTACAGCCGGGACAGGACCCTACGAGCAGTACTTC
NA | 12 | TRBJ2-2 | TRBV9 | NA | CASSVGYGELFF | TGTGCCAGCAGCGTAGGCTACGGGGAGCTGTTTTTT
NA | 15 | TRBJ1-2 | TRBV4-2 | TRBD1 | CASSHNRDRDYGYTF | TGTGCCAGCAGCCACAACCGGGACAGGGACTATGGCTACACCTTC
NA | 13 | TRBJ2-7 | TRBV5-1 | TRBD1 | CASSNDRAYEQYF | TGCGCCAGCAGCAACGACAGGGCCTACGAGCAGTACTTC
NA | 14 | TRBJ1-4 | TRBV2 | NA | CASKWGGQGEKLFF | TGTGCCAGCAAGTGGGGGGGGCAAGGTGAAAAACTGTTTTTT
NA | 14 | TRBJ2-7 | TRBV6-5 | NA | CASSYYRESTRAYF | TGTGCCAGCAGTTACTACCGGGAGTCAACACGAGCGTACTTC
NA | 16 | TRBJ2-1 | TRBV6-6 | TRBD1 | CASSRLGQGAYNEQFF | TGTGCCAGCAGTAGATTGGGACAGGGGGCCTACAATGAGCAGTTCTTC
NA | 16 | TRBJ1-5 | TRBV5-1 | TRBD1 | CASSSGQVSSNQPQHF | TGCGCCAGCAGCTCTGGACAGGTTTCTAGCAATCAGCCCCAGCATTTT
NA | 17 | TRBJ2-1 | TRBV10-3 | NA | CAHSPRADRAGDNEQFF | TGTGCCCATTCACCCAGGGCGGACAGGGCGGGAGACAATGAGCAGTTCTTC
NA | 16 | TRBJ2-1 | TRBV16 | TRBD2 | CASSQLSSGDYNEQFF | TGTGCCAGCAGCCAACTAAGTAGCGGGGACTACAATGAGCAGTTCTTC
NA | 15 | TRBJ1-1 | TRBV2 | NA | CASTVRTALVSEAFF | TGTGCCAGCACCGTACGGACAGCACTAGTGTCTGAAGCTTTCTTT
NA | 13 | TRBJ1-1 | TRBV6-6 | NA | CASSYEMDTEAFF | TGTGCCAGCAGTTACGAGATGGACACTGAAGCTTTCTTT
NA | 12 | TRBJ1-4 | TRBV19 | NA | CASSIGAKKLFF | TGTGCCAGTAGTATTGGGGCGAAGAAACTGTTTTTT
NA | 15 | TRBJ2-3 | TRBV15 | TRBD1 | CATSRGQGATDTQYF | TGTGCCACCAGCAGAGGACAGGGGGCTACAGATACGCAGTATTTT
NA | 13 | TRBJ1-1 | TRBV5-1 | TRBD1 | CASSLVDRAEAFF | TGCGCCAGCAGCTTGGTGGACAGGGCTGAAGCTTTCTTT
NA | 13 | TRBJ1-2 | TRBV5-1 | NA | CASTQNANYGYTF | TGCGCCAGCACCCAGAATGCTAACTATGGCTACACCTTC
few | 15 | TRBJ2-7 | TRBV5-4 | NA | CASSGGTISSYEQYF | TGTGCCAGCAGCGGGGGGACCATCAGCTCCTACGAGCAGTACTTC
few | 20 | TRBJ1-6 | TRBV2 | TRBD1 | CASSPPPQDRAHSDNSPLHF | TGTGCCAGCAGTCCGCCCCCCCAGGACAGGGCGCACTCCGATAATTCACCCCTCCACTTT
NA | 15 | TRBJ2-2 | TRBV18 | NA | CASSPINVGTGELFF | TGTGCCAGCTCACCAATAAACGTCGGCACCGGGGAGCTGTTTTTT
NA | 13 | TRBJ2-7 | TRBV7-9 | NA | CASSLVQEGKQYF | TGTGCCAGCAGCTTAGTACAGGAGGGGAAGCAGTACTTC
NA | 13 | TRBJ1-1 | TRBV28 | NA | CASSPPLNTEAFF | TGTGCCAGCAGTCCCCCCTTAAACACTGAAGCTTTCTTT
NA | 18 | TRBJ2-2 | TRBV7-8 | TRBD2 | CASSQMVAGGLNTGELFF | TGTGCCAGCAGCCAGATGGTAGCGGGGGGCCTAAACACCGGGGAGCTGTTTTTT
NA | 14 | TRBJ2-3 | TRBV7-9 | TRBD1 | CASSQQGRTDTQYF | TGTGCCAGCAGCCAACAGGGGCGCACAGATACGCAGTATTTT
NA | 17 | TRBJ1-1 | TRBV7-8 | NA | CASSFPPGSGDTTEAFF | TGTGCCAGCAGCTTCCCTCCGGGGAGCGGGGATACCACTGAAGCTTTCTTT
NA | 10 | TRBJ2-1 | TRBV20-1 | NA | CSASYNEQFF | TGCAGTGCCAGCTACAATGAGCAGTTCTTC
NA | 14 | TRBJ2-7 | TRBV18 | NA | CASSPVQGGIPPYF | TGTGCCAGCTCACCAGTTCAGGGGGGAATACCCCCGTACTTC
NA | 16 | TRBJ2-7 | TRBV19 | TRBD1 | CASSRGPGQATYEQYF | TGTGCCAGTAGTCGCGGCCCGGGACAGGCCACCTACGAGCAGTACTTC
once | 14 | TRBJ2-7 | TRBV13 | TRBD1 | CASSEDRDTYEQYF | TGTGCCAGCAGCGAGGACAGGGACACCTACGAGCAGTACTTC
few | 16 | TRBJ2-3 | TRBV6-1 | NA | CASSEDPGDGADTQYF | TGTGCCAGCAGTGAAGACCCGGGGGACGGCGCAGATACGCAGTATTTT
NA | 13 | TRBJ2-7 | TRBV10-3 | NA | CAISESIDNEQYF | TGTGCCATCAGTGAGTCGATAGACAACGAGCAGTACTTC
NA | 14 | TRBJ2-5 | TRBV7-9 | TRBD1 | CASTIDREQETQYF | TGTGCCAGCACCATTGACAGGGAACAAGAGACCCAGTACTTC
NA | 14 | TRBJ1-4 | TRBV7-6 | NA | CASKQGPTNEKLFF | TGTGCCAGCAAGCAGGGCCCAACTAATGAAAAACTGTTTTTT
once | 17 | TRBJ1-1 | TRBV10-2 | NA | CASSAWPGVNSNTEAFF | TGCGCCAGCAGTGCGTGGCCAGGGGTGAATTCCAACACTGAAGCTTTCTTT
NA | 16 | TRBJ2-1 | TRBV29-1 | NA | CSVEVLDSTNYNEQFF | TGCAGCGTTGAAGTCTTGGACAGTACAAACTACAATGAGCAGTTCTTC
few | 14 | TRBJ2-7 | TRBV7-9 | NA | CASSLDGNPYEQYF | TGTGCCAGCAGCTTAGACGGGAATCCCTACGAGCAGTACTTC
NA | 14 | TRBJ2-7 | TRBV6-1 | TRBD1 | CASSESRGTYEQYF | TGTGCCAGCAGTGAATCCAGGGGGACCTACGAGCAGTACTTC
once | 15 | TRBJ2-7 | TRBV4-1 | NA | CASSQESGVLGEQYF | TGCGCCAGCAGCCAAGAGTCAGGGGTTCTCGGCGAGCAGTACTTC
NA | 16 | TRBJ2-5 | TRBV5-1 | NA | CASSLATGRVGETQYF | TGCGCCAGCAGCTTGGCCACAGGGAGGGTAGGAGAGACCCAGTACTTC
NA | 14 | TRBJ2-7 | TRBV4-1 | NA | CASSSRSGSYEQYF | TGCGCCAGCAGCTCTAGGAGCGGGTCCTACGAGCAGTACTTC
NA | 16 | TRBJ1-6 | TRBV7-2 | NA | CASSLAGQGTNSPLHF | TGTGCCAGCAGCTTAGCGGGGCAGGGGACTAATTCACCCCTCCACTTT
NA | 15 | TRBJ1-1 | TRBV5-4 | NA | CASSPREQGNTEAFF | TGTGCCAGCAGCCCCAGGGAACAGGGGAACACTGAAGCTTTCTTT
few | 13 | TRBJ1-5 | TRBV7-9 | NA | CASSQTDIAPQHF | TGTGCCAGCAGCCAGACCGACATCGCACCCCAGCATTTT
NA | 12 | TRBJ1-2 | TRBV4-1 | NA | CASSGVNYGYTF | TGCGCCAGCTCAGGGGTAAACTATGGCTACACCTTC